Shown below are 24 T cell receptor beta chains from a single sample sequenced in a study of shared clonotypes between healthy human individuals. Only in-frame clones appear in the TCRdb table, and some are missing; sequencing was by immunoSEQ multiplex PCR. The profile shows about 960,000 clones, over 60% of them singletons. Sequencing was performed on memory CD4+ T cells sorted from blood. Subset of the sample: CD45RA-negative fraction. All receptors come from a man in his late teens or twenties in good health.

This chain uses TRBV28 with TRBJ2-7; TRBD1 might be the D (6 bases). The CDR3 sequence is 13 residues long. Trimming removed 3 bases from V and 5 bases from J, with 11 bases in between. Germline-derived CDR1 and CDR2 are MDHEN and SYDVKM. CDR3 region: CASSFPRGDEQYF. CDR3 DNA sequence: TGTGCCAGCAGTTTCCCCAGGGGAGACGAGCAGTACTTC.

The chain has TRBV6-1 and TRBJ1-1, with 7 bases that match TRBD1. This CDR3 contains 13 residues. Per the germline V gene, CDR1 is MNHNS and CDR2 is SASEGT. V lost 1 base, J lost 11 bases, and 7 bases stayed unmatched. The CDR3 reads CASSEDIQGWAFF. The CDR3 DNA reads TGTGCCAGCAGTGAAGATATACAGGGGTGGGCTTTCTTT.

The chain is built from TRBV7-2 and TRBJ2-1, with D possibly TRBD2 on 6 matching bases. V was trimmed by 5 bases and J by 7 bases, leaving 18 bases between them. Germline assignment: CDR1 SGHTA and CDR2 FQGNSA. The CDR3 sequence is 15 residues long. In DNA form, the CDR3 reads TGTGCCAGCAGCCAAGCGGGTAAGGGGTCAAATGAGCAGTTCTTC. The encoded protein is CASSQAGKGSNEQFF.

This clone showed up many times. Other DNA sequences in the same sample also yield this CDR3. The chain employs TRBV28 and TRBJ1-1, with a weak D call TRBD1 (6 bases). From germline, CDR1 is MDHEN and CDR2 SYDVKM. V gave up 7 bases and J gave up 5 bases, with 20 bases separating them. There are 15 residues in the CDR3. The CDR3 DNA follows: TGTGCCAGCACCGTGGGGGGGGCAGGGGTGACTGAAGCTTTCTTT. This sequence encodes CASTVGGAGVTEAFF.

This clone was seen only a few times. This chain joins TRBV11-2 and TRBJ2-5, with 7 bases fitting TRBD1. V shed 5 bases and J 2 bases; nucleotides not matched to a gene: 11. The CDR3 totals 16 residues. Germline V gene data show CDR1 as SGHAT and CDR2 as FQNNGV. The CDR3: CASSPTGAASQETQYF. The CDR3 coding sequence is TGTGCCAGCAGCCCAACAGGGGCGGCTTCTCAAGAGACCCAGTACTTC.

This clone was recorded many times. Other DNA sequences in this sample translate to the same CDR3. The chain is built from TRBV4-1 and TRBJ2-3; maybe TRBD1 (6 bases). CDR3 length: 17 residues. Trimming removed 3 bases at V and 0 bases at J, with 16 bases between. CDR1 is MGHRA, CDR2 YSYEKL, per germline. In DNA, the CDR3 is TGCGCCAGCAGCCAGTCTACAGGGCCGTCTAGCACAGATACGCAGTATTTT. Its protein is CASSQSTGPSSTDTQYF.

The rearrangement links TRBV4-1 to TRBJ2-1, with TRBD2 matching 9 bases. Trimming took 0 bases from V and 8 from J; bases not matched to a gene: 14. This CDR3 is 18 amino acids long. Germline values: CDR1 MGHRA, CDR2 YSYEKL. The CDR3 protein is CASSQEAGGPSGRDEQFF. In nucleotides, the CDR3 is TGCGCCAGCAGCCAAGAGGCGGGAGGGCCTTCGGGTAGGGATGAGCAGTTCTTC.

Points on this clone: The sample has other DNA sequences that encode this CDR3 too. CDR3 residues: CASSLDASNQPQHF. Written as DNA, the CDR3 is TGCGCCAGCAGCTTGGATGCCAGCAATCAGCCCCAGCATTTT. This sequence joins TRBV5-1 and TRBJ1-5; D is unclear. Germline CDR1 is SGHRS and CDR2 is YFSETQ. Trimming left V 0 bases short and J 1 base short, with 5 bases between. This CDR3 spans 14 amino acids.

This clone was recorded a few times. The V and J genes are TRBV28 and TRBJ2-7, with TRBD1 identical over 7 bases. Unmatched junction bases numbered 5, after V lost 4 bases and J lost 2 bases. This CDR3 is 14 amino acids long. The V gene's germline CDR1 is MDHEN and CDR2 SYDVKM. The CDR3 DNA reads TGTGCCAGCAGTTCCGACAGGGCCCCCTACGAGCAGTACTTC. Residues: CASSSDRAPYEQYF.

The rearrangement uses TRBV6-7 and TRBJ2-7; no reliable D call. TRBV6-7 is recorded as an ORF, its role being uncertain. CDR3 length equals 13 residues. V lost 2 bases, J lost 0 bases, and 5 bases lay in between. CDR3 DNA: TGTGCCAGCAGTTACACAGACTCCTACGAGCAGTACTTC. Its protein is CASSYTDSYEQYF.

This chain links TRBV19 with TRBJ2-3, with TRBD1 as a possible D gene (6 bases). Germline CDR1 LNHDA, CDR2 SQIVND (reference sequence). The ends were cut back, 4 bases at V and 4 bases at J, with 15 bases in the middle. The CDR3 has 15 amino acids. In DNA, the CDR3 is TGTGCCAGTAGTAACCAGGGGATTAAGGCAGATACGCAGTATTTT. Amino acid sequence: CASSNQGIKADTQYF.

The chain recombines TRBV28 with TRBJ2-7, with 8 nucleotides matching TRBD2. The CDR3 extends over 16 amino acids. Germline V gives CDR1 MDHEN, CDR2 SYDVKM. With 4 bases clipped from V and 2 bases from J, the junction kept 10 bases outside the gene matches. For the CDR3, the DNA is TGTGCCAGCAGTTCCTCCAGGGCTAGCGGGCCCTACGAGCAGTACTTC. This translates into CASSSSRASGPYEQYF.

The rearrangement joins TRBV30 to TRBJ1-6, with TRBD1 as a possible D gene (5 bases). V was trimmed by 3 bases and J by 11 bases, leaving 11 bases between them. Germline lookup yields CDR1 GTSNPN and CDR2 SVGIG (reference sequence). The length of the CDR3 is 12 residues. CDR3 sequence: CAWSRLGAPLHF. CDR3 DNA: TGTGCCTGGAGCAGGCTAGGGGCACCCCTCCACTTT.

The rearrangement links TRBV2 to TRBJ1-5, with TRBD1 matching over 8 bases. Germline V gene lookup returns CDR1 SNHLY and CDR2 FYNNEI. J lost 9 bases, V lost 7 bases, and 8 bases had no gene match. The CDR3 is 13 residues long. The CDR3 coding sequence is TGTGCCAGCACCGGACAGGGACCCACGCCCCAGCATTTT. Translation: CASTGQGPTPQHF. Together with reference TRBV2 and TRBJ1-5, the CDR3 gives the full variable domain: EPEVTQTPSHQVTQMGQEVILRCVPISNHLYFYWYRQILGQKVEFLVSFYNNEISEKSEIFDDQFSVERPDGSNFTLKIRSTKLEDSAMYFCASTGQGPTPQHFGDGTRLSIL.

The CDR3 region has the DNA TGTGCCAGCAGCGTAGCTGGAACGGGGGTTCAAGAGACCCAGTACTTC. Translation: CASSVAGTGVQETQYF. V and J are TRBV9 and TRBJ2-5, with TRBD2 as a possible D gene (6 bases). In germline, CDR1 is SGDLS, CDR2 YYNGEE. This CDR3 spans 16 amino acids. With 0 bases removed from V and 2 bases from J, the gap between germline ends came to 14 bases.

J is TRBJ2-2 and V is TRBV30; D call uncertain. Germline CDR1 GTSNPN, CDR2 SVGIG (reference sequence). The CDR3 spans 13 residues. The germline V and J ends were trimmed by 3 bases and 5 bases, with 10 bases remaining between them. Here the CDR3 reads CAWRGRSTGELFF. The CDR3 DNA reads TGTGCCTGGAGAGGACGGTCGACCGGGGAGCTGTTTTTT.

Regarding this clone: Other DNA sequences within the sample encode an identical CDR3. This sequence joins TRBV5-1 and TRBJ2-2; D might be TRBD2 (6 bases). CDR1 SGHRS and CDR2 YFSETQ come from the germline V gene. The V end was cut by 0 bases, the J end by 3 bases, with 6 bases between. This CDR3 is built from 14 residues. In DNA form, the CDR3 reads TGCGCCAGCAGCTTGGCGGGGGACACCGGGGAGCTGTTTTTT. Residues: CASSLAGDTGELFF.

The chain uses TRBV4-1 and TRBJ1-2; no firm D call. Germline V CDR1 and CDR2: MGHRA, YSYEKL. Between the trimmed V and J ends, which lost 4 bases and 6 bases, there was a span of 12 bases. This CDR3 contains 13 residues. The CDR3 spells CASSLEERHGYTF. For the CDR3, the DNA is TGCGCCAGCAGCCTGGAAGAGAGGCATGGCTACACCTTC.

This clone was detected only once. The genes are TRBV6-5 and TRBJ1-2, with D maybe TRBD1 (6 bases). The CDR3 runs 13 residues. Germline-derived CDR1 and CDR2 are MNHEY and SVGAGI. Trimming shortened V by 6 bases and J by 5 bases, and 13 bases separated the two germline ends. The CDR3 sequence: CASSRDTVYGYTF. As DNA, the CDR3 is TGTGCCAGCAGCCGGGACACAGTGTATGGCTACACCTTC.

Concerning this clone: This CDR3 is also generated by other DNA sequences in the sample. This rearrangement joins TRBV6-1 to TRBJ1-2; D remains unclear. CDR3 size: 12 residues. Looked up from germline, CDR1 is MNHNS and CDR2 is SASEGT. V gave up 7 bases and J gave up 2 bases, with 8 bases separating them. CDR3 nucleotides: TGTGCCAGCAAAGGCGGGAACTATGGCTACACCTTC. Translation gives CASKGGNYGYTF.

The V gene is TRBV7-2, the J gene TRBJ2-7, with 9 bases matching TRBD2. CDR3 length: 16 residues. Germline CDR1 reads SGHTA; CDR2 reads FQGNSA. The V and J ends lost 3 bases and 1 base, in that order; junction bases with no gene match: 7. This CDR3 is CASSLSTSGLSYEQYF. The CDR3 DNA is TGTGCCAGCAGCTTGTCGACTAGCGGCCTTTCCTACGAGCAGTACTTC.

To note about this clone: The same CDR3 is also encoded by other DNA sequences in this sample. This sequence joins TRBV7-9 and TRBJ1-5; a weak D match, TRBD1 (5 bases). This CDR3 region has 15 residues. V lost 4 bases, J lost 4 bases, and 14 bases lay in between. From germline, CDR1 is SEHNR and CDR2 FQNEAQ (reference sequence). The CDR3 nucleotides read TGTGCCAGCAGCTCCTCCGGGACCAAGAATCAGCCCCAGCATTTT. It encodes CASSSSGTKNQPQHF.

This clone was counted many times. The rearrangement uses TRBV2 and TRBJ1-1; D uncertain. Trimming stripped 4 bases from V and 6 bases from J, with 6 bases between. The CDR3 consists of 11 residues. Germline V gives CDR1 SNHLY, CDR2 FYNNEI. CDR3 nucleotide sequence: TGTGCCAGCAGTGGAAGGGCTGAAGCTTTCTTT. It encodes CASSGRAEAFF. The entire variable domain, with the rest obtained from reference TRBV2 and TRBJ1-1, is as follows: EPEVTQTPSHQVTQMGQEVILRCVPISNHLYFYWYRQILGQKVEFLVSFYNNEISEKSEIFDDQFSVERPDGSNFTLKIRSTKLEDSAMYFCASSGRAEAFFGQGTRLTVV.

The chain has TRBV6-5 and TRBJ1-5; D not certain. Germline loops: CDR1 MNHEY, CDR2 SVGAGI. V lost 7 bases and J lost 3, with 16 bases in between. The CDR3 is 15 amino acids. CDR3 DNA sequence: TGTGCCAGCATGGCTAGGGAGTTTGTCAATCAGCCCCAGCATTTT. Its protein product is CASMAREFVNQPQHF.